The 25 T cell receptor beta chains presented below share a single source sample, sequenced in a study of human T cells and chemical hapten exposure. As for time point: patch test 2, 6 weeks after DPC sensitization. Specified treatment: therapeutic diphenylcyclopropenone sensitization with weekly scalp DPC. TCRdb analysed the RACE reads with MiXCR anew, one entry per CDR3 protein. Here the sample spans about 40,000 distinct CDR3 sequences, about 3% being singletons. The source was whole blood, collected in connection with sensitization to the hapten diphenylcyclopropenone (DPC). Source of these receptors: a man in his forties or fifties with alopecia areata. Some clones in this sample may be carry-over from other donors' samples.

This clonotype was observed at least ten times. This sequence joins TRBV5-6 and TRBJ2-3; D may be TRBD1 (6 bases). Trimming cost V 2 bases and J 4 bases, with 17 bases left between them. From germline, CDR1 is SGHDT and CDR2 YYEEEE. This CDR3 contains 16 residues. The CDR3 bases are TGTGCCAGCAGCTTCAGGGGTTACGGAGTAGCAGATACGCAGTATTTT. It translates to CASSFRGYGVADTQYF.

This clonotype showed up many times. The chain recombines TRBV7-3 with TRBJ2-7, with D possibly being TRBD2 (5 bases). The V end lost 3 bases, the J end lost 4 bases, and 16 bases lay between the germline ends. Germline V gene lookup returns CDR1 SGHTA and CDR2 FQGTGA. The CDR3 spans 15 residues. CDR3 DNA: TGTGCCAGCAGCTTTCCCGAGGGCGGCCTTTACGAGCAGTACTTC. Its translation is CASSFPEGGLYEQYF. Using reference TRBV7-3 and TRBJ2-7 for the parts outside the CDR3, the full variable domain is GAGVSQTPSNKVTEKGKYVELRCDPISGHTALYWYRQSLGQGPEFLIYFQGTGAADDSGLPNDRFFAVRPEGSVSTLKIQRTERGDSAVYLCASSFPEGGLYEQYFGPGTRLTVT.

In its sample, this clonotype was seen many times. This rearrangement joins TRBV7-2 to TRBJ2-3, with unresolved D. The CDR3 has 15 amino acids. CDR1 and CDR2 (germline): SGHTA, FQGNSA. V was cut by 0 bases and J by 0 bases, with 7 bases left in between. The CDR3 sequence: CASSLALASTDTQYF. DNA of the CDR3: TGTGCCAGCAGCTTAGCTTTGGCCAGCACAGATACGCAGTATTTT. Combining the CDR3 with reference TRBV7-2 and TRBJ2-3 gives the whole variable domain GAGVSQSPSNKVTEKGKDVELRCDPISGHTALYWYRQSLGQGLEFLIYFQGNSAPDKSGLPSDRFSAERTGGSVSTLTIQRTQQEDSAVYLCASSLALASTDTQYFGPGTRLTVL.

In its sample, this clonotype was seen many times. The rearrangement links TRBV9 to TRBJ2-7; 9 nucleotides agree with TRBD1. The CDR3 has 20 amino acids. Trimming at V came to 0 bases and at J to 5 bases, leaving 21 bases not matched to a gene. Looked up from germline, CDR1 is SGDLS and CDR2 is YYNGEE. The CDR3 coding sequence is TGTGCCAGCAGCGTAGACCCTCAGACCCGCTCCGGGACAGGGACTAACGAGCAGTACTTC. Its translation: CASSVDPQTRSGTGTNEQYF.

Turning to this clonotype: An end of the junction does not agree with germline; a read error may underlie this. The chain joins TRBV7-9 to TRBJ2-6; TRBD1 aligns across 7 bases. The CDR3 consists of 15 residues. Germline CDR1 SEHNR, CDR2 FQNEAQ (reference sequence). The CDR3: CVSSSTGVGANVLTF. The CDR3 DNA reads TGTGTCAGCAGCTCAACAGGGGTTGGGGCCAACGTCCTGACTTTC.

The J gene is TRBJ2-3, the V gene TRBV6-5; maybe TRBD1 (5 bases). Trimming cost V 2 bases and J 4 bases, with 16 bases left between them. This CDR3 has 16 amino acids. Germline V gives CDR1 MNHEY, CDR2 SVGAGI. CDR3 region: CASSYAAGRGADTQYF. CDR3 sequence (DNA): TGTGCCAGCAGTTACGCCGCAGGGCGTGGGGCAGATACGCAGTATTTT.

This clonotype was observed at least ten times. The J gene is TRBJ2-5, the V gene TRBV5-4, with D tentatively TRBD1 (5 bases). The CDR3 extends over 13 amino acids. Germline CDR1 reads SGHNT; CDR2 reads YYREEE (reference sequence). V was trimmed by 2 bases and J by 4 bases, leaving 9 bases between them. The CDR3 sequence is CASSFSTGETQYF. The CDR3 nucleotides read TGTGCCAGCAGCTTTAGTACAGGAGAGACCCAGTACTTC.

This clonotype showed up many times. CDR3: CASSPLYGGAGANVLTF. CDR3 nucleotide sequence: TGTGCCAGTAGTCCCCTTTACGGAGGGGCTGGGGCCAACGTCCTGACTTTC. This chain connects TRBV19 to TRBJ2-6; maybe TRBD2 (6 bases). The CDR3 is made up of 17 amino acids. Germline V lookup: CDR1 LNHDA, CDR2 SQIVND (reference sequence). Trimming cost V 5 bases and J 2 bases, with 16 bases left between them.

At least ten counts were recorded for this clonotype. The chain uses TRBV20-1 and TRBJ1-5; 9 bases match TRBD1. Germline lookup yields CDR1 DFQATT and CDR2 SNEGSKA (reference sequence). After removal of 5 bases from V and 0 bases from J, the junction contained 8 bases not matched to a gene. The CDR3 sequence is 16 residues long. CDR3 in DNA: TGCAGTGCTTGGGACAGGGCTCTGGATAGCAATCAGCCCCAGCATTTT. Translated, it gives CSAWDRALDSNQPQHF.

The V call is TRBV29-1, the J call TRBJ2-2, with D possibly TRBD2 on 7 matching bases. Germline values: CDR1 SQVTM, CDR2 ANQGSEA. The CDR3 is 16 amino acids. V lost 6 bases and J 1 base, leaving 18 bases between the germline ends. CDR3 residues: CSVVEGGLRNTGELFF. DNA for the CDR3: TGCAGCGTCGTGGAGGGGGGGCTTCGGAACACCGGGGAGCTGTTTTTT.

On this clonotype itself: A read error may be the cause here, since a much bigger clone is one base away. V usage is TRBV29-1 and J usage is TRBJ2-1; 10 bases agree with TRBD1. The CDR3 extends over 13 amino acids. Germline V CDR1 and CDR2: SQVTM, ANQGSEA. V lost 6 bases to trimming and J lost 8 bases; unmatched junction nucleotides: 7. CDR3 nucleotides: TGCAGCGTCCCGGGACAGGGGCTGCATGAGCAGTTCTTC. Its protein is CSVPGQGLHEQFF.

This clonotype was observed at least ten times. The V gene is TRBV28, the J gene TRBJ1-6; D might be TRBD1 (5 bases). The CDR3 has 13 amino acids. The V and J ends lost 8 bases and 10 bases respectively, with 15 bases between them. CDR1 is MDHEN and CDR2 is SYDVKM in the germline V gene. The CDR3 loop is CASPGTGRSPLHF. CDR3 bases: TGTGCCAGCCCAGGGACGGGGAGGTCACCCCTCCACTTT.

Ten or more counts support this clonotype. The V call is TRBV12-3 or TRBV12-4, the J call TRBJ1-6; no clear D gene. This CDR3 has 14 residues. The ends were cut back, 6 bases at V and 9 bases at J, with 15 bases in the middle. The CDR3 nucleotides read TGTGCCAGCAGCCCCCCCCCAACAGCTTCACCCCTCCACTTT. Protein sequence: CASSPPPTASPLHF.

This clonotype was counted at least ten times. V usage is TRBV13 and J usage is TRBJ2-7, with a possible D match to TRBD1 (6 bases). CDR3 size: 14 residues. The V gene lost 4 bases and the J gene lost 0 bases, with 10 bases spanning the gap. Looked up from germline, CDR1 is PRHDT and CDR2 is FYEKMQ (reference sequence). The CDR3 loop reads CASSSRTASYEQYF. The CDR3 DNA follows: TGTGCCAGCAGCTCCAGGACAGCCTCCTACGAGCAGTACTTC. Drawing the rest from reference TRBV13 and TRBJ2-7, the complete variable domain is AAGVIQSPRHLIKEKRETATLKCYPIPRHDTVYWYQQGPGQDPQFLISFYEKMQSDKGSIPDRFSAQQFSDYHSELNMSSLELGDSALYFCASSSRTASYEQYFGPGTRLTVT.

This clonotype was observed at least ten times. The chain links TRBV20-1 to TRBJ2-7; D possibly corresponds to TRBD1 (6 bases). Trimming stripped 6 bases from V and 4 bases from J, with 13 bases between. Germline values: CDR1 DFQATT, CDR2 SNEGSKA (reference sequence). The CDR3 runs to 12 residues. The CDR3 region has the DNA TGCAGTGCCCCGGGACAACTGTACGAGCAGTACTTC. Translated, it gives CSAPGQLYEQYF.

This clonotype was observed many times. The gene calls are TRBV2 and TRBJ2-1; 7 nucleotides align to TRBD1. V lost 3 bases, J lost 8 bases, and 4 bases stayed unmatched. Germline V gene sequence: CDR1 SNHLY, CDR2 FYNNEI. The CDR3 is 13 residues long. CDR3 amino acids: CASSDRGRDEQFF. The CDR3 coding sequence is TGTGCCAGCAGTGATAGGGGGCGGGATGAGCAGTTCTTC. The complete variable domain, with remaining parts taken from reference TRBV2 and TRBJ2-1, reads EPEVTQTPSHQVTQMGQEVILRCVPISNHLYFYWYRQILGQKVEFLVSFYNNEISEKSEIFDDQFSVERPDGSNFTLKIRSTKLEDSAMYFCASSDRGRDEQFFGPGTRLTVL.

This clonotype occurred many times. The CDR3 DNA reads as TGTGCCAGCAGTTTTGGTGATAACTATGGCTACACCTTC. It codes for CASSFGDNYGYTF. V usage is TRBV12-3 or TRBV12-4 and J usage is TRBJ1-2, with D hard to call. CDR3 length: 13 amino acids. Trimming removed 3 bases at V and 1 base at J, with 6 bases between.

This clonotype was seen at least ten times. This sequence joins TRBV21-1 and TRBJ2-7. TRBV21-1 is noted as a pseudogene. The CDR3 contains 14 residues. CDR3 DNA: TGTGCCAGCAGCAAAGACAGACAATCCTACGAGCAGTACTTC. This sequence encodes CASSKDRQSYEQYF.

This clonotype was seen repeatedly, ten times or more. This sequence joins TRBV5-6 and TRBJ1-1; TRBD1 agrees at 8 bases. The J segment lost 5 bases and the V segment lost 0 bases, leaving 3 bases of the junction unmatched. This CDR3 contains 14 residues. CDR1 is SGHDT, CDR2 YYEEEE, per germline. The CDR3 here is CASSLAGGLTEAFF. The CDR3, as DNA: TGTGCCAGCAGCTTGGCAGGGGGCCTAACTGAAGCTTTCTTT.

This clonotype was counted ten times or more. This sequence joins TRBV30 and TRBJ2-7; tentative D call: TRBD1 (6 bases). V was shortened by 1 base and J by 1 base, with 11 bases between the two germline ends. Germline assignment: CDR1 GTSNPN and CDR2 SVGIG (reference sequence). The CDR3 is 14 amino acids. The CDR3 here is CAWSEGVGSYEQYF. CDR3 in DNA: TGTGCCTGGAGTGAGGGGGTGGGGTCCTACGAGCAGTACTTC.

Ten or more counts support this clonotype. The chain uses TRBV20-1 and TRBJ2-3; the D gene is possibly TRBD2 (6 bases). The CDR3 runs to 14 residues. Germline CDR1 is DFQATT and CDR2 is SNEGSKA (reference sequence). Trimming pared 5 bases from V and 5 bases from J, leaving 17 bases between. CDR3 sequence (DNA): TGCAGTGCTGCCCCGGGGAGGTTGGTAGATACGCAGTATTTT. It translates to CSAAPGRLVDTQYF.

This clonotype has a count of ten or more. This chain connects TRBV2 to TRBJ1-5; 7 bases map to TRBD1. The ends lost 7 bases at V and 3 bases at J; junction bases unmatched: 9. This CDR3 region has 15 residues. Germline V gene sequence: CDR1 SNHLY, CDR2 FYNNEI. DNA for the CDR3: TGTGCCAGCAAGCGAACGGGACAGAACAATCAGCCCCAGCATTTT. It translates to CASKRTGQNNQPQHF.

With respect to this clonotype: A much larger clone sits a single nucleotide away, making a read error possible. The CDR3 nucleotides read TGCAGTGCTCAGTCATGGTGGGCCACCAAAAACATTCAGTACTTC. It specifies CSAQSWWATKNIQYF. The V call is TRBV20-1, the J call TRBJ2-4; D remains ambiguous. The CDR3 has 15 amino acids. V lost 5 bases to trimming and J lost 2 bases, with 16 bases between them. The germline CDR1 and CDR2 sequences are DFQATT and SNEGSKA (reference sequence).

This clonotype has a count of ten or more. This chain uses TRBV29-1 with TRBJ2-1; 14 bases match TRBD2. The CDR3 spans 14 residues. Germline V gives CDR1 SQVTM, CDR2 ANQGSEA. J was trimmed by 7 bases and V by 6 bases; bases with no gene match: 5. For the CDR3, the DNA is TGCAGCGTATGGACTAGCGGGAGGCGGAATGAGCAGTTCTTC. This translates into CSVWTSGRRNEQFF.

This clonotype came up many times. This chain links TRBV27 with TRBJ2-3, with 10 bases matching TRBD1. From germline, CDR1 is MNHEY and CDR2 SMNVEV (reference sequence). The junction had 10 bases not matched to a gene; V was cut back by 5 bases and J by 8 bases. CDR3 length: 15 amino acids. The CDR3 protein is CASSNRDRGALTQYF. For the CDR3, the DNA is TGTGCCAGCAGTAACCGGGACAGGGGTGCTCTTACGCAGTATTTT.